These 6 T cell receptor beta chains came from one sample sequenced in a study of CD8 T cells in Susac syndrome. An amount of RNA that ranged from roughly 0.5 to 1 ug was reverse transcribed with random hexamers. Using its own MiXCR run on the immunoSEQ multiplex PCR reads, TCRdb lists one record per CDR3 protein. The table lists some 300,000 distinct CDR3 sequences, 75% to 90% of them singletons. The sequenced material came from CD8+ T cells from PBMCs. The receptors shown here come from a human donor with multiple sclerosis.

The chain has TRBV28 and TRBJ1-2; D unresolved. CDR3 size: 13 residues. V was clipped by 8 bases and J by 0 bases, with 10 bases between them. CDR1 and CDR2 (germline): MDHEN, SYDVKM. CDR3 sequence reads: CASSDLANYGYTF. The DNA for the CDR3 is TGTGCCAGCTCGGACTTAGCTAACTATGGCTACACCTTC.

The CDR3 protein is CASSPGQSPYEQYF. In DNA, the CDR3 is TGTGCCAGCAGCCCGGGACAGTCCCCTTACGAGCAGTACTTC. The J gene is TRBJ2-7, the V gene TRBV7-9; 7 positions agree with TRBD1. CDR3 size: 14 residues. Losses at the gene ends were 5 bases for V and 4 bases for J; bases not matched to a gene: 8. CDR1 is SEHNR, CDR2 FQNEAQ, per germline (reference sequence). The complete variable domain, with remaining parts taken from reference TRBV7-9 and TRBJ2-7, reads DTGVSQNPRHKITKRGQNVTFRCDPISEHNRLYWYRQTLGQGPEFLTYFQNEAQLEKSRLLSDRFSAERPKGSFSTLEIQRTEQGDSAMYLCASSPGQSPYEQYFGPGTRLTVT.

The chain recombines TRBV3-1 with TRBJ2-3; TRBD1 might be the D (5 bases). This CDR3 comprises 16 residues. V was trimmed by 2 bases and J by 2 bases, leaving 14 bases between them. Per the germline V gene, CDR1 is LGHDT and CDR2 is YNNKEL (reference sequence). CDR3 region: CASSQTGPSSTDTQYF. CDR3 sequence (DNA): TGTGCCAGCAGCCAAACAGGTCCCTCTTCCACAGATACGCAGTATTTT.

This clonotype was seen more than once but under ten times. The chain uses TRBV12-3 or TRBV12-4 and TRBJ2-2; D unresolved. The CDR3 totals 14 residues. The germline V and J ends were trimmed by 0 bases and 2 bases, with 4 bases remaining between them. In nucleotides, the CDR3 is TGTGCCAGCAGTTTAGCCGGCAACACCGGGGAGCTGTTTTTT. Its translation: CASSLAGNTGELFF.

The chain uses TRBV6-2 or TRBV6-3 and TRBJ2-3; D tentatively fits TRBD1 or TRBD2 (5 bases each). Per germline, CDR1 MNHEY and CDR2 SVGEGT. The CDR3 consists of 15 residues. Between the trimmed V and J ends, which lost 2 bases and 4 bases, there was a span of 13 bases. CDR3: CASSYADSGPDTQYF. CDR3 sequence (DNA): TGTGCCAGCAGTTACGCGGACTCAGGGCCAGATACGCAGTATTTT.

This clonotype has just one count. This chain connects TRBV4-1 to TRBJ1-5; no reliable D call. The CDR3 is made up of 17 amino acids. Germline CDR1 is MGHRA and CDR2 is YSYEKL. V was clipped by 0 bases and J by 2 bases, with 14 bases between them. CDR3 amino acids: CASSQELSLYGNQPQHF. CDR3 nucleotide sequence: TGCGCCAGCAGCCAAGAGTTGTCCCTGTACGGCAATCAGCCCCAGCATTTT.